This T cell receptor (beta chain) was sequenced during a study of PD-1 blockade in classical Hodgkin lymphoma. The count of this clone is one. Looked up from germline, CDR1 is GTSNPN and CDR2 is SVGIG (reference sequence). V lost 2 bases, J lost 11 bases, and 12 bases lay in between. The CDR3 is made up of 11 amino acids. Time point given: cycle 4 day 1 (C4D1), after five to seven weeks of nivolumab. Every one of the patients relapsed after autologous stem cell transplantation (brentuximab vedotin exposure was variable). Generated by immunoSEQ multiplex PCR, the TCRdb table keeps only in-frame clones and is missing some. Of 100,000 or so clones listed, approximately 89% are singletons.

This receptor was identified in a human donor with classical Hodgkin lymphoma. The source material was peripheral blood mononuclear cells (PBMCs), sampled before the fourth cycle of nivolumab. The chain couples TRBV30 to TRBJ1-1, with D possibly being TRBD1 (6 bases). In DNA form, the CDR3 reads TGTGCCTGGAGTATGGGGGCCGGGGCTTTCTTT. Its protein product is CAWSMGAGAFF.